This TCR beta chain was observed in a study of blood T cell repertoires in COVID-19. For the study at large: The samples span acute and convalescent COVID-19 from the United States, Italy and Spain. T cells, B-cell-depleted T cells, or PBMCs provided the cDNA or gDNA that served as material.

Assay: immunoSEQ multiplex PCR; the TCRdb copy retains only in-frame clones and omits some. The table has approximately 220,000 clones, 70% to 90% seen once; the top ten hold 1.2%. The CDR3 consists of 14 residues. Germline V CDR1 and CDR2: MNHEY, SVGAGI. Trimming cost V 7 bases and J 2 bases, with 9 bases left between them. Recovered Cohort 3 donors showed two negative PCRs, clearance, or symptom resolution. Input material: PBMCs or T cells enriched from blood (not recorded which). The rearrangement links TRBV6-5 to TRBJ2-6; the D is unclear. The sequence came from a man aged 25-40 years who had recovered from COVID-19. The CDR3 loop reads CASKEATGANVLTF. DNA for the CDR3: TGTGCCAGCAAAGAGGCTACTGGGGCCAACGTCCTGACTTTC.